Given below is one T cell receptor (beta chain) in context. The sample comes from a study of memory CD4+ T cells and cytomegalovirus serostatus. Some clones are missing from TCRdb's copy, which holds only in-frame ones; the method was immunoSEQ multiplex PCR. Among around 50,000 clones listed, around four fifths were seen once. The germline V and J ends were trimmed by 5 bases and 1 base, with 11 bases remaining between them. The CDR3 runs 14 residues. The germline V gene encodes CDR1 SGHAT and CDR2 FQNNGV. The sort gate was single viable CD3+CD4+CD8-CD45RO+ cells for memory CD4+ T cells. The TCR comes from an adult in good health and CMV-seropositive. The chain has TRBV11-2 and TRBJ1-2; D call uncertain. Sequencing used memory CD4+ T cells from blood. This chain's CDR3 is CASSTRLNNYGYTF. In DNA, the CDR3 is TGTGCCAGCAGCACCCGACTGAATAACTATGGCTACACCTTC.